The following is a TCR beta chain sequence with its context. This entry is derived from a study of T cell changes during pregnancy in multiple sclerosis. Clones were read by immunoSEQ multiplex PCR, and TCRdb kept only the in-frame ones, dropping some. The sample holds more than 45,000 clones; 94% are singletons and the top ten take around 0.6%. The CDR3 extends over 18 amino acids. The sequence came from a female donor with multiple sclerosis, enrolled in a pregnancy study. The chain carries TRBV21-1 and TRBJ2-3; the table assigns TRBD2, which was not confirmed against the DNA. TRBV21-1 is annotated as a pseudogene. Sequences were derived from CD4+ T cells from peripheral blood mononuclear cells, sampled in the second trimester of pregnancy. The CDR3 sequence: CASSKVETRNRCTDTQYF. The DNA of the CDR3 is TGTGCCAGCAGCAAAGTCGAGACTAGGAACCGGTGCACAGATACGCAGTATTTT.